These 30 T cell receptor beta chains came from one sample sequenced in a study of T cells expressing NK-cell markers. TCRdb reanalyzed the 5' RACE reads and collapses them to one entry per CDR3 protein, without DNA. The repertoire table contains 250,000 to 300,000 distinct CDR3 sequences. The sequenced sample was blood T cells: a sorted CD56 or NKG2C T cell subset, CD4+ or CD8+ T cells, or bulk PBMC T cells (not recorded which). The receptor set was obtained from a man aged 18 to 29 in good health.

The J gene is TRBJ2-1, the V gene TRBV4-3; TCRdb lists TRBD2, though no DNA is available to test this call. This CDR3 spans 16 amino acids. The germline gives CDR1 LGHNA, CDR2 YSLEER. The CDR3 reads CASSLIGTSGKDEQFF.

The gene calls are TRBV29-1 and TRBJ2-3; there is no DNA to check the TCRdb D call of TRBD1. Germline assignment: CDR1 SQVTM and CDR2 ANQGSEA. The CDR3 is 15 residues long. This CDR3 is CSVEGTGSFTDTQYF.

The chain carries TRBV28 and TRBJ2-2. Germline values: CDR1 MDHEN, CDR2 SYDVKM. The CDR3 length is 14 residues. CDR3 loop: CASSLVGIAGELFF.

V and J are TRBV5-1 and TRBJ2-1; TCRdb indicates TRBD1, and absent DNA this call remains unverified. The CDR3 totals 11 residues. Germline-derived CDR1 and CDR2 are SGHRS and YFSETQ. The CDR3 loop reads CASSLAQGQFF.

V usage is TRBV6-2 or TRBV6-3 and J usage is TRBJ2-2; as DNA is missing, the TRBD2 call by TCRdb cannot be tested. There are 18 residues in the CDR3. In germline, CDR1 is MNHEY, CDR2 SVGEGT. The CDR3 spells CASSYYGSGSRYTGELFF.

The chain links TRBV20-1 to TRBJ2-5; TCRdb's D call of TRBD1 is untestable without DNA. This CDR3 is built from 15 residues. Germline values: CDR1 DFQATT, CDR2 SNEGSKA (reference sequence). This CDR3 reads CSARYNRGRQETQYF.

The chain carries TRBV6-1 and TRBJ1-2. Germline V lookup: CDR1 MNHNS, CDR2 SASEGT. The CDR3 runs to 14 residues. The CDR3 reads CASSEDGSGYGYTF.

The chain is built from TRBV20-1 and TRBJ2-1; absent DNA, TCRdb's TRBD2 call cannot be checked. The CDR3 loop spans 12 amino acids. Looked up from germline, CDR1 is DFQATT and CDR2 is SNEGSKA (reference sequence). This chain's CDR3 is CSGTSGINEQFF.

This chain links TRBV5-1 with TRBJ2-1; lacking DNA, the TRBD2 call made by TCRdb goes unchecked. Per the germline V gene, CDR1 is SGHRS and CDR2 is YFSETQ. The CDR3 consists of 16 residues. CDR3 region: CASSWRAGGMYNEQFF.

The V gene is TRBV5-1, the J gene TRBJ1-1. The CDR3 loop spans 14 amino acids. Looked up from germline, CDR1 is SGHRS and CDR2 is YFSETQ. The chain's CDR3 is CASSVVRMNTEAFF.

CDR3: CSVVLGALSYNEQFF. The genes are TRBV29-1 and TRBJ2-1; absent DNA, TCRdb's TRBD2 call cannot be checked. Germline V lookup: CDR1 SQVTM, CDR2 ANQGSEA. The CDR3 runs to 15 residues.

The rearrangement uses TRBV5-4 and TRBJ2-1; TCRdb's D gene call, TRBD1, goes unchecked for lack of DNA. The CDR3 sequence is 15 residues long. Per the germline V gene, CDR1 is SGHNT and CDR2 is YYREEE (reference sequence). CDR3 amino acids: CASSPGRGQALEQFF.

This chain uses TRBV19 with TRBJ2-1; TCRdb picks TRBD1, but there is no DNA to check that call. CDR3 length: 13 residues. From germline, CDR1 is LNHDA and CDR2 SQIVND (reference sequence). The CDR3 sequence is CASSIAGGDEQFF.

The CDR3 protein is CSAEGGGTEAFF. The J gene is TRBJ1-1, the V gene TRBV29-1; TCRdb's assignment of TRBD1 cannot be checked, as there is no DNA. The CDR3 consists of 12 residues. Germline V gives CDR1 SQVTM, CDR2 ANQGSEA.

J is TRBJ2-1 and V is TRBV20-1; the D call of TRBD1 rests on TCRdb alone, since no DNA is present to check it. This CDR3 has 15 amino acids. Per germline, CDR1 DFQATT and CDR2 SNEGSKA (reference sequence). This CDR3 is CSARAVPVTYNEQFF.

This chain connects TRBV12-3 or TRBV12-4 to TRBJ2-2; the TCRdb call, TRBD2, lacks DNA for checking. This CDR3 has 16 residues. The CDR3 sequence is CASSLRGLAGTGELFF.

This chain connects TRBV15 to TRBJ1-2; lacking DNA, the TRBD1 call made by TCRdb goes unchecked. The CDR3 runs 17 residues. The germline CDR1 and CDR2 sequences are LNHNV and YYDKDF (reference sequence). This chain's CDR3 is CATSRQHPGQTNYGYTF.

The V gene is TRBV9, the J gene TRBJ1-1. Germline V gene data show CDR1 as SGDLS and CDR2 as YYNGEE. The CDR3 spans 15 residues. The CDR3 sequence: CASSTSGRKNTEAFF.

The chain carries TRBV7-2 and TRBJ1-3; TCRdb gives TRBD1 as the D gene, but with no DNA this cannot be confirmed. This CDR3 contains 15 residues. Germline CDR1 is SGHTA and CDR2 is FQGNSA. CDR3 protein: CASSLKGARGNTIYF.

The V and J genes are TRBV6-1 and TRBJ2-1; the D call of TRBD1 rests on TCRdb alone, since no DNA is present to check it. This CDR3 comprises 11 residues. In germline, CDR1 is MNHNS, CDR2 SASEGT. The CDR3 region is CASRGQLTQFF.

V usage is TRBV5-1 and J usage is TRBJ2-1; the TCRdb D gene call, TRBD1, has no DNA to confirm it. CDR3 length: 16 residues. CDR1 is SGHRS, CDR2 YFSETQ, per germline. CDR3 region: CASSPGTGNSYNEQFF.

The CDR3 protein is CASSYSMESLGQYF. The rearrangement links TRBV6-2 or TRBV6-3 to TRBJ2-7. CDR3 length equals 14 residues. CDR1 and CDR2 from the germline V gene are MNHEY and SVGEGT.

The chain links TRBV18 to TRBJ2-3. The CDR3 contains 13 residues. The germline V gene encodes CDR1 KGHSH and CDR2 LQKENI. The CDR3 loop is CASSPPMGDTQYF.

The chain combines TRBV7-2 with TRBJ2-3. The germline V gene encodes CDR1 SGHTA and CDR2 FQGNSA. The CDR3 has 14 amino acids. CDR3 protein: CASSLHLLTDTQYF.

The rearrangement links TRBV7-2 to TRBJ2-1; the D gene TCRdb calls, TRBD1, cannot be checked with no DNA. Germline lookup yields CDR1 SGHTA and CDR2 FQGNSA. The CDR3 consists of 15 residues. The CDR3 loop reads CASRQPGVRYNEQFF.

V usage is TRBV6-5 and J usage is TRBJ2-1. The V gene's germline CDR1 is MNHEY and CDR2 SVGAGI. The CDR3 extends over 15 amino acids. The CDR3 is CASSYSGLRNNEQFF.

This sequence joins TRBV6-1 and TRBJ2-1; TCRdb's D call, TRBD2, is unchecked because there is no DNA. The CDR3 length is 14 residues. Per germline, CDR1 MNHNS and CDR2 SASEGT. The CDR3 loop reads CASSRPGRANEQFF.

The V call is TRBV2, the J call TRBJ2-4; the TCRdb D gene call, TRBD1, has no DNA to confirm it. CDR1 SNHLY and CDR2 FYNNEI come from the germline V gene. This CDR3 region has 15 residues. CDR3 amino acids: CASSEHRQSGNIQYF.

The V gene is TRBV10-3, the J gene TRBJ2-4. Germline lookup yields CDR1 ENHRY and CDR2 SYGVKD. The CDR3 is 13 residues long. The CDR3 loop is CAISESAKNIQYF.

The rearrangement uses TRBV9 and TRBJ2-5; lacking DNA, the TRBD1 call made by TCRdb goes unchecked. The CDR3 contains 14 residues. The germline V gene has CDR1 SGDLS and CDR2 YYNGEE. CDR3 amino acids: CASSVDRGQETQYF.